This is a list of T cell receptor beta chains from one sample in a study of CD8 T cells in Susac syndrome. TCRdb called the immunoSEQ multiplex PCR reads again in MiXCR, with one record for every CDR3 protein. The profile covers about 200,000 distinct CDR3 sequences, with 85% to 95% appearing a single time and approximately 0.1% taken by the ten largest. The sequencing sample was made of CD4+ T cells from PBMCs. The receptor set was obtained from a human donor in good health. Each CDR3 is given with its conserved first and last residue. The D gene is left open where the match is weak. Size tells how often a clone was seen (once, few, many) or the class of an expanded clone, and some rows leave it out.

J | V | D | size | CDR3 | DNA
TRBJ1-2 | TRBV6-5 | - | - | CAGVSPLGGYTF | TGTGCCGGGGTTAGCCCCCTGGGGGGCTACACCTTC
TRBJ1-2 | TRBV6-2/TRBV6-3 | - | - | CASSPASGSGYTF | TGTGCCAGCAGTCCTGCCTCAGGGTCTGGCTACACCTTC
TRBJ1-1 | TRBV5-1 | - | - | CASSTLFQANTEAFF | TGCGCCAGCAGCACGTTATTCCAGGCGAACACTGAAGCTTTCTTT
TRBJ2-7 | TRBV19 | - | - | CASRGSRGRDEQYF | TGTGCCAGTAGAGGATCCCGGGGGCGAGACGAGCAGTACTTC
TRBJ2-1 | TRBV11-2 | TRBD1 | - | CASSLSDRGEQFF | TGTGCCAGCAGCCTCTCGGACAGGGGCGAGCAGTTCTTC
TRBJ2-3 | TRBV4-1 | - | - | CASSQDGTSTDTQYF | TGCGCCAGCAGCCAAGATGGGACAAGCACAGATACGCAGTATTTT
TRBJ2-5 | TRBV2 | - | - | CASRLAGETQYF | TGTGCCAGCAGACTAGCCGGGGAGACCCAGTACTTC
TRBJ2-5 | TRBV9 | TRBD2 | - | CASSVAVGGSGTQYF | TGTGCCAGCAGCGTAGCGGTGGGAGGGTCAGGGACCCAGTACTTC
TRBJ2-3 | TRBV5-1 | TRBD2 | - | CASSAGTSASFGDTQYF | TGCGCCAGCAGCGCGGGGACTAGCGCGTCATTCGGAGATACGCAGTATTTT
TRBJ2-7 | TRBV4-3 | TRBD1 | - | CASSRTIQGYEQYF | TGCGCCAGCAGCCGCACGATACAGGGGTACGAGCAGTACTTC
TRBJ2-7 | TRBV20-1 | TRBD2 | - | CSARVAGSTYEQYF | TGCAGTGCTAGAGTAGCGGGGTCCACCTACGAGCAGTACTTC
TRBJ1-1 | TRBV20-1 | - | - | CSASNQGWLEAFF | TGCAGTGCTAGTAACCAGGGGTGGCTTGAAGCTTTCTTT
TRBJ1-4 | TRBV20-1 | - | once | CSASGTALEKLFF | TGCAGTGCGTCCGGGACGGCACTTGAAAAACTGTTTTTT
TRBJ2-2 | TRBV5-4 | - | - | CASAPRTIWNTGELFF | TGTGCCAGCGCCCCGAGAACCATTTGGAACACCGGGGAGCTGTTTTTT
TRBJ1-1 | TRBV7-9 | - | - | CASSSRGEAFF | TGTGCCAGCAGCTCACGGGGTGAAGCTTTCTTT
TRBJ1-2 | TRBV28 | - | - | CASSSGSLNYGYTF | TGTGCCAGCAGCTCAGGGTCTCTCAACTATGGCTACACCTTC
TRBJ2-3 | TRBV20-1 | TRBD2 | - | CSARDVAGGGDTQYF | TGCAGTGCTAGAGATGTGGCGGGGGGAGGAGATACGCAGTATTTT
TRBJ1-6 | TRBV4-3 | - | - | CASSRGTQTNSPLHF | TGCGCCAGCAGCCGCGGGACTCAAACTAATTCACCCCTCCACTTT
TRBJ1-2 | TRBV5-1 | - | - | CASSSGVDTHRGYTF | TGCGCCAGCAGCTCGGGTGTGGACACCCACCGGGGCTACACCTTC
TRBJ2-2 | TRBV30 | - | - | CAWSRGLGELFF | TGTGCCTGGAGTCGGGGGCTCGGGGAGCTGTTTTTT
TRBJ1-5 | TRBV2 | - | - | CASSAGTARIQPQHF | TGTGCCAGCAGTGCCGGGACGGCACGTATTCAGCCCCAGCATTTT
TRBJ2-3 | TRBV24-1 | - | - | CATSDSGRFQAQYF | TGTGCCACCAGTGATTCAGGACGGTTTCAAGCGCAGTATTTT
TRBJ1-2 | TRBV5-1 | - | - | CASSSGLTTNYGYTF | TGCGCCAGCAGCTCCGGACTGACGACTAACTATGGCTACACCTTC
TRBJ1-1 | TRBV29-1 | - | - | CSVERGSGVTEAFF | TGCAGCGTTGAAAGGGGATCAGGGGTTACTGAAGCTTTCTTT
TRBJ2-2 | TRBV29-1 | - | - | CSVGRTASVTGELFF | TGCAGCGTTGGTCGGACAGCCTCGGTCACCGGGGAGCTGTTTTTT
TRBJ1-5 | TRBV29-1 | TRBD1 | - | CSVLTGGNQPQHF | TGCAGCGTCTTGACAGGGGGTAATCAGCCCCAGCATTTT
TRBJ1-1 | TRBV30 | - | - | CAWNIEIMNTEAFF | TGTGCCTGGAACATAGAAATCATGAACACTGAAGCTTTCTTT
TRBJ1-5 | TRBV3-1 | - | - | CASSQESSQTQHF | TGTGCCAGCAGCCAAGAAAGTTCCCAGACCCAGCATTTT
TRBJ1-2 | TRBV15 | - | - | CATSRDLGDVYGYTF | TGTGCCACCAGCAGAGATCTGGGGGATGTCTATGGCTACACCTTC
TRBJ2-1 | TRBV19 | TRBD2 | - | CASSDSGGVYNEQFF | TGTGCCAGTAGCGATAGCGGGGGGGTGTACAATGAGCAGTTCTTC